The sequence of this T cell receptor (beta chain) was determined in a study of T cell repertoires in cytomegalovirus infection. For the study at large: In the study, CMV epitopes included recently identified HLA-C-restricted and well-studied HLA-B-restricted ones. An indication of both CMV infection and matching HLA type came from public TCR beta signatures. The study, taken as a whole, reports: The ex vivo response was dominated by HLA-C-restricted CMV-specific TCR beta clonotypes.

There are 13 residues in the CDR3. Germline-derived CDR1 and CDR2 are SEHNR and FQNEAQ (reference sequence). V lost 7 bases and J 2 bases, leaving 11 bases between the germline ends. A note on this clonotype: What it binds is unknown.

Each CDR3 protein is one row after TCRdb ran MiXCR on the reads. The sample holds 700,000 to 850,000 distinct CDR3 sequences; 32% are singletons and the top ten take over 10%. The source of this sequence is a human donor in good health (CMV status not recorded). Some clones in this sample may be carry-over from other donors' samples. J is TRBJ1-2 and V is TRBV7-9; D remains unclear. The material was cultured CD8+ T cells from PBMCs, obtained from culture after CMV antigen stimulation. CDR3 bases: TGTGCCAGCAACCCCCCGGGGAACTATGGCTACACCTTC. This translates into CASNPPGNYGYTF.